A single sample gave rise to the 32 T cell receptor beta chains below, sequenced in a study of cytomegalovirus exposure and HLA in healthy donors. The primer mix had 60 Vbeta and 13 Jbeta primers. Sequencing was performed with immunoSEQ multiplex PCR; in TCRdb, only in-frame clones are kept and a portion is missing. The repertoire holds approximately 160,000 clones, with approximately 71% as singletons. Sequences were obtained from PBMCs. The receptors here all came from a woman aged 18-29 years in good health and CMV-seropositive.

The table lists this clone with a few counts. Here the CDR3 reads CASSRTGWEGNQPQHF. The CDR3, as DNA: TGTGCCAGTAGCCGGACAGGGTGGGAAGGCAATCAGCCCCAGCATTTT. The V and J genes are TRBV19 and TRBJ1-5; 8 bases are a match to TRBD1. Germline values: CDR1 LNHDA, CDR2 SQIVND (reference sequence). This CDR3 has 16 residues. Trimming at V came to 6 bases and at J to 2 bases, leaving 9 bases not matched to a gene.

This chain uses TRBV28 with TRBJ1-1, with D possibly TRBD1 on 6 matching bases. V was cut by 6 bases and J by 5 bases, with 19 bases left in between. The germline V gene encodes CDR1 MDHEN and CDR2 SYDVKM. The CDR3 contains 15 residues. The CDR3 DNA reads as TGTGCCAGCAGCTCCCCAAGGGGGAGATGGACTGAAGCTTTCTTT. Its protein product is CASSSPRGRWTEAFF.

The chain links TRBV15 to TRBJ2-1; TRBD1 aligns across 11 bases. The CDR3 has 13 residues. J gave up 15 bases and V 3 bases, and 7 bases lay outside the gene matches. In germline, CDR1 is LNHNV, CDR2 YYDKDF (reference sequence). CDR3 sequence reads: CATSRAAGTGGFF. The CDR3 region has the DNA TGTGCCACCAGCAGGGCCGCCGGGACAGGGGGGTTCTTC.

This clone was observed a few times. The sample has other DNA sequences that encode this CDR3 too. The V and J genes are TRBV18 and TRBJ1-1; D is uncertain. Between the trimmed V and J ends, which lost 3 bases and 1 base, there was a span of 6 bases. This CDR3 is built from 13 residues. CDR1 and CDR2 (germline): KGHSH, LQKENI. The CDR3 here is CASSPAENTEAFF. CDR3 coding DNA: TGTGCCAGCTCACCGGCGGAGAACACTGAAGCTTTCTTT.

V is TRBV9 and J is TRBJ2-5, with 8 bases identical to TRBD1. Trimming at V came to 5 bases and at J to 0 bases, leaving 6 bases not matched to a gene. Germline CDR1 is SGDLS and CDR2 is YYNGEE. The CDR3 sequence is 15 residues long. The CDR3 region has the DNA TGTGCCAGCAGTCGACAGGGGTACTACCAAGAGACCCAGTACTTC. It translates to CASSRQGYYQETQYF.

The chain couples TRBV11-2 to TRBJ2-1; D is ambiguous. This CDR3 is built from 12 residues. Germline loops: CDR1 SGHAT, CDR2 FQNNGV. Trimming removed 8 bases from V and 8 bases from J, with 13 bases in between. In nucleotides, the CDR3 is TGTGCCAGCTACTTAACTGGGCATGAGCAGTTCTTC. This sequence encodes CASYLTGHEQFF.

As to this clone: Other nucleotide sequences from this sample produce the same CDR3. The rearrangement links TRBV5-4 to TRBJ1-1, with D perhaps TRBD1 (6 bases). Between the trimmed V and J ends, which lost 4 bases and 11 bases, there was a span of 24 bases. Germline lookup yields CDR1 SGHNT and CDR2 YYREEE (reference sequence). The CDR3 covers 15 residues. CDR3 coding DNA: TGTGCCAGCAGCCTGGGGGGGGGCGGAAGTCCGGAGGCTTTCTTT. Translating gives CASSLGGGGSPEAFF. The variable domain in full, completed from reference TRBV5-4 and TRBJ1-1, reads ETGVTQSPTHLIKTRGQQVTLRCSSQSGHNTVSWYQQALGQGPQFIFQYYREEENGRGNFPPRFSGLQFPNYSSELNVNALELDDSALYLCASSLGGGGSPEAFFGQGTRLTVV.

The chain joins TRBV7-9 to TRBJ1-1, with 7 bases matching TRBD1. The CDR3 runs to 15 residues. Trimming cost V 4 bases and J 3 bases; bases outside gene matches: 8. Germline CDR1 and CDR2: SEHNR and FQNEAQ (reference sequence). CDR3: CASSSTSTGHTEAFF. CDR3 bases: TGTGCCAGCAGCTCGACCTCGACAGGGCACACTGAAGCTTTCTTT. Full variable domain (rest looked up from reference TRBV7-9 and TRBJ1-1): DTGVSQNPRHKITKRGQNVTFRCDPISEHNRLYWYRQTLGQGPEFLTYFQNEAQLEKSRLLSDRFSAERPKGSFSTLEIQRTEQGDSAMYLCASSSTSTGHTEAFFGQGTRLTVV.

The chain recombines TRBV5-1 with TRBJ1-2, with a tentative D call TRBD1 (6 bases). V lost 4 bases and J 4 bases, leaving 17 bases between the germline ends. The germline CDR1 and CDR2 sequences are SGHRS and YFSETQ. The CDR3 runs 15 residues. The CDR3 nucleotides are TGCGCCAGCAGCCCCCTGAGGGAGGGGGTCTATGGCTACACCTTC. Translating gives CASSPLREGVYGYTF.

In this sample, this clone turned up a few times. The chain uses TRBV30 and TRBJ2-7, with a tentative D call TRBD1 (6 bases). CDR1 GTSNPN and CDR2 SVGIG come from the germline V gene (reference sequence). Trimming stripped 3 bases from V and 2 bases from J, with 11 bases between. The CDR3 runs 13 residues. The CDR3 loop is CAWSPGHPYEQYF. The CDR3 DNA reads as TGTGCCTGGAGCCCGGGACACCCCTACGAGCAGTACTTC.

The gene calls are TRBV9 and TRBJ2-5; the D is unclear. Germline V gives CDR1 SGDLS, CDR2 YYNGEE. This CDR3 comprises 15 residues. The V and J ends lost 0 bases and 1 base respectively, with 10 bases between them. CDR3 nucleotides: TGTGCCAGCAGCGTAGCTCCTAGTATCCAAGAGACCCAGTACTTC. Translated, it gives CASSVAPSIQETQYF.

The V call is TRBV7-9, the J call TRBJ2-7; 7 nucleotides align to TRBD1. Germline V gene data show CDR1 as SEHNR and CDR2 as FQNEAQ (reference sequence). The length of the CDR3 is 14 residues. Trimming removed 7 bases from V and 2 bases from J; junction bases left unmatched: 8. CDR3 amino acids: CASTAQGGPYEQYF. For the CDR3, the DNA is TGTGCCAGCACAGCTCAAGGGGGCCCCTACGAGCAGTACTTC. Full variable domain (missing parts from reference TRBV7-9 and TRBJ2-7): DTGVSQNPRHKITKRGQNVTFRCDPISEHNRLYWYRQTLGQGPEFLTYFQNEAQLEKSRLLSDRFSAERPKGSFSTLEIQRTEQGDSAMYLCASTAQGGPYEQYFGPGTRLTVT.

V usage is TRBV4-1 and J usage is TRBJ2-5, with D perhaps TRBD2 (6 bases). Trimming removed 0 bases from V and 11 bases from J, with 16 bases in between. CDR1 MGHRA and CDR2 YSYEKL come from the germline V gene. This CDR3 comprises 14 residues. The CDR3: CASSQEAGFREQYF. The CDR3 DNA reads TGCGCCAGCAGCCAAGAGGCGGGATTCCGGGAGCAGTACTTC.

This clone was recorded only once. J is TRBJ1-5 and V is TRBV6-4; tentatively, D is TRBD1 (6 bases). CDR3 size: 13 residues. V gave up 0 bases and J gave up 10 bases, with 10 bases separating them. Germline-derived CDR1 and CDR2 are MRHNA and SNTAGT. The CDR3 region has the DNA TGTGCCAGCAGTGACTCGGTAGGGGGTCCCCAGCATTTT. This codes for CASSDSVGGPQHF.

The V call is TRBV27, the J call TRBJ2-7, with D possibly matching TRBD2 (7 bases). Germline V gene data show CDR1 as MNHEY and CDR2 as SMNVEV (reference sequence). The V end lost 3 bases, the J end lost 0 bases, and 15 bases lay between the germline ends. There are 16 residues in the CDR3. CDR3 sequence reads: CASSFKAGASSYEQYF. In DNA, the CDR3 is TGTGCCAGCAGTTTCAAGGCGGGGGCGAGCTCCTACGAGCAGTACTTC.

The J gene is TRBJ2-7, the V gene TRBV30, with TRBD1 matching over 8 bases. CDR3 size: 14 residues. V dropped 3 bases and J dropped 1; count of bases not matched to a gene: 5. In germline, CDR1 is GTSNPN, CDR2 SVGIG (reference sequence). CDR3 loop: CAWSPGTGSYEQYF. Written as DNA, the CDR3 is TGTGCCTGGAGCCCGGGGACAGGTTCCTACGAGCAGTACTTC.

The rearrangement joins TRBV18 to TRBJ2-3; D might be TRBD1 (5 bases). V was cut by 1 base and J by 2 bases, with 13 bases left in between. Germline values: CDR1 KGHSH, CDR2 LQKENI. The CDR3 contains 16 residues. CDR3 protein: CASSPREVGLTDTQYF. The CDR3 region has the DNA TGTGCCAGCTCACCACGGGAAGTGGGGCTCACAGATACGCAGTATTTT. Variable domain in full (rest from reference TRBV18 and TRBJ2-3): NAGVMQNPRHLVRRRGQEARLRCSPMKGHSHVYWYRQLPEEGLKFMVYLQKENIIDESGMPKERFSAEFPKEGPSILRIQQVVRGDSAAYFCASSPREVGLTDTQYFGPGTRLTVL.

This clone was recorded once. The V and J genes are TRBV19 and TRBJ1-5; no clear D. The CDR3 spans 12 residues. Germline lookup yields CDR1 LNHDA and CDR2 SQIVND (reference sequence). Trimming removed 6 bases from V and 0 bases from J, with 3 bases in between. Here the CDR3 reads CASRYSNQPQHF. In nucleotides, the CDR3 is TGTGCCAGTAGGTATAGCAATCAGCCCCAGCATTTT.

The chain is built from TRBV18 and TRBJ1-1; D not certain. The germline CDR1 and CDR2 sequences are KGHSH and LQKENI. Trimming removed 7 bases at V and 0 bases at J, with 12 bases between. The CDR3 runs to 14 residues. This chain's CDR3 is CASFTSGMNTEAFF. CDR3 bases: TGTGCCAGCTTCACATCCGGGATGAACACTGAAGCTTTCTTT.

This clone showed up just a few times. This chain joins TRBV19 and TRBJ2-7; D is undetermined. Germline values: CDR1 LNHDA, CDR2 SQIVND (reference sequence). The germline V and J ends were trimmed by 5 bases and 3 bases, with 8 bases remaining between them. The CDR3 is made up of 12 amino acids. The CDR3 coding sequence is TGTGCCAGTAGTGAAACGGGCTACGAGCAGTACTTC. This translates into CASSETGYEQYF.

This clone is a singleton in its sample. The chain links TRBV5-4 to TRBJ2-1, with 11 bases aligning to TRBD2. Germline assignment: CDR1 SGHNT and CDR2 YYREEE (reference sequence). The CDR3 loop spans 15 amino acids. V was clipped by 4 bases and J by 4 bases; unmatched bases: 4. As DNA, the CDR3 is TGTGCCAGCAGCCAGAGGACTAGCGGGTACAATGAGCAGTTCTTC. This sequence encodes CASSQRTSGYNEQFF.

As DNA, the CDR3 is TGTGCCAGCAGCTTGGGACAGGGCGGTTCACCCCTCCACTTT. Its translation is CASSLGQGGSPLHF. This chain connects TRBV7-9 to TRBJ1-6, with 9 bases that match TRBD1. The V segment lost 3 bases and the J segment 9 bases; nucleotides outside the gene matches: 3. Germline loops: CDR1 SEHNR, CDR2 FQNEAQ (reference sequence). CDR3 length equals 14 residues. Supplemented by reference TRBV7-9 and TRBJ1-6, the full variable domain reads DTGVSQNPRHKITKRGQNVTFRCDPISEHNRLYWYRQTLGQGPEFLTYFQNEAQLEKSRLLSDRFSAERPKGSFSTLEIQRTEQGDSAMYLCASSLGQGGSPLHFGNGTRLTVT.

A remark on this clone: The same CDR3 can be traced to other DNA sequences in this sample. The chain joins TRBV9 to TRBJ1-6, with D unresolved. In germline, CDR1 is SGDLS, CDR2 YYNGEE. V lost 0 bases and J 5 bases, leaving 6 bases between the germline ends. The CDR3 totals 14 residues. Written as DNA, the CDR3 is TGTGCCAGCAGCGTAGGTCCGGATAATTCACCCCTCCACTTT. Its translation is CASSVGPDNSPLHF. The variable domain in full, with the rest retrieved from reference TRBV9 and TRBJ1-6, is DSGVTQTPKHLITATGQRVTLRCSPRSGDLSVYWYQQSLDQGLQFLIQYYNGEERAKGNILERFSAQQFPDLHSELNLSSLELGDSALYFCASSVGPDNSPLHFGNGTRLTVT.

The genes are TRBV29-1 and TRBJ2-5, with 11 bases aligning to TRBD2. J was trimmed by 1 base and V by 4 bases; bases with no gene match: 5. Germline values: CDR1 SQVTM, CDR2 ANQGSEA. This CDR3 has 15 amino acids. The CDR3 reads CSVGPSGRSQETQYF. The CDR3 DNA reads as TGCAGCGTTGGTCCTAGCGGGAGGTCCCAAGAGACCCAGTACTTC. Full variable domain (missing parts from reference TRBV29-1 and TRBJ2-5): SAVISQKPSRDICQRGTSLTIQCQVDSQVTMMFWYRQQPGQSLTLIATANQGSEATYESGFVIDKFPISRPNLTFSTLTVSNMSPEDSSIYLCSVGPSGRSQETQYFGPGTRLLVL.

The rearrangement joins TRBV7-8 to TRBJ2-7; D ambiguous. Germline V gene data show CDR1 as SGHVS and CDR2 as FQNEAQ. Trimming removed 0 bases from V and 3 bases from J, with 12 bases in between. The CDR3 is made up of 15 amino acids. CDR3 region: CASSLAVGRNYEQYF. Here the CDR3 DNA reads TGTGCCAGCAGCTTAGCGGTCGGCAGGAACTACGAGCAGTACTTC. The entire variable domain, with the rest obtained from reference TRBV7-8 and TRBJ2-7, is as follows: GAGVSQSPRYKVAKRGQDVALRCDPISGHVSLFWYQQALGQGPEFLTYFQNEAQLDKSGLPSDRFFAERPEGSVSTLKIQRTQQEDSAVYLCASSLAVGRNYEQYFGPGTRLTVT.

The J gene is TRBJ1-1, the V gene TRBV6-5, with no clear D. CDR1 and CDR2 (germline): MNHEY, SVGAGI. Between the trimmed V and J ends, which lost 2 bases and 5 bases, there was a span of 9 bases. There are 13 residues in the CDR3. CDR3 DNA: TGTGCCAGCAGTTACACGGGTTGGACTGAAGCTTTCTTT. Amino acid sequence: CASSYTGWTEAFF.

J is TRBJ2-7 and V is TRBV13; no clear D gene. The ends were cut back, 0 bases at V and 3 bases at J, with 12 bases in the middle. This CDR3 region has 15 residues. From germline, CDR1 is PRHDT and CDR2 FYEKMQ (reference sequence). The DNA for the CDR3 is TGTGCCAGCAGCTTAGGAGTAACGGGTGTCTACGAGCAGTACTTC. Protein product: CASSLGVTGVYEQYF.

The J gene is TRBJ2-3, the V gene TRBV2; 8 bases line up with TRBD1. V trimming: 3 bases; J trimming: 0 bases; junction bases outside the gene matches: 5. There are 16 residues in the CDR3. The germline V gene has CDR1 SNHLY and CDR2 FYNNEI. The CDR3 sequence: CASSDAGGPSTDTQYF. The CDR3, as DNA: TGTGCCAGCAGTGACGCAGGGGGCCCTAGCACAGATACGCAGTATTTT.

V gene TRBV21-1 combines with J gene TRBJ1-2. TRBV21-1 is a listed pseudogene. The CDR3 has 14 residues. The CDR3 DNA follows: TGTGCCAGCAGCCCCGCCCCCGAGAACTATGGCTACACCTTC. Residues: CASSPAPENYGYTF.

This clone was observed a handful of times. The chain employs TRBV27 and TRBJ2-3, with a possible D match to TRBD2 (5 bases). The CDR3 contains 16 residues. Germline V gives CDR1 MNHEY, CDR2 SMNVEV (reference sequence). V dropped 2 bases and J dropped 4 bases, with 16 bases sitting between them. This CDR3 reads CASSLSGGTGSDTQYF. DNA for the CDR3: TGTGCCAGCAGTTTAAGCGGAGGAACGGGCTCAGATACGCAGTATTTT.

The rearrangement links TRBV15 to TRBJ2-2, with 9 bases that match TRBD2. The junction had 5 bases not matched to a gene; V was cut back by 8 bases and J by 4 bases. In germline, CDR1 is LNHNV, CDR2 YYDKDF (reference sequence). The CDR3 is 14 amino acids. The CDR3 region is CATDGLASTGELFF. CDR3 DNA: TGTGCCACCGACGGACTAGCGTCCACCGGGGAGCTGTTTTTT. Together with reference TRBV15 and TRBJ2-2, the CDR3 gives the full variable domain: DAMVIQNPRYQVTQFGKPVTLSCSQTLNHNVMYWYQQKSSQAPKLLFHYYDKDFNNEADTPDNFQSRRPNTSFCFLDIRSPGLGDTAMYLCATDGLASTGELFFGEGSRLTVL.

The CDR3 is CASSNSRTSGTAYEQYF. CDR3 sequence (DNA): TGTGCCAGCAGCAACTCACGGACTAGCGGGACCGCCTACGAGCAGTACTTC. The rearrangement joins TRBV27 to TRBJ2-7; 12 bases line up with TRBD2. This CDR3 comprises 17 residues. The J segment lost 2 bases and the V segment lost 6 bases, leaving 11 bases of the junction unmatched. CDR1 is MNHEY and CDR2 is SMNVEV in the germline V gene (reference sequence).